The clone carrying this T cell receptor beta chain was detected many times. Its target is unknown. The CDR3 length is 15 residues. J lost 4 bases, V lost 2 bases, and 5 bases had no gene match. Germline V CDR1 and CDR2: SGHRS, YFSETQ. Quantitative 5'-RACE was performed with molecular barcodes, and it yielded the TCR beta libraries. TCRdb redid the calling of the 5' RACE reads with MiXCR, one entry per CDR3 protein. This table holds some 29,000 distinct CDR3 sequences, 5.5% to 8% found once. This entry comes from a study of CD8 T cells in ankylosing spondylitis. The study, taken as a whole, reports: Clones tied to disease were said to be significantly enriched in matched ankylosing spondylitis synovial fluid. In ankylosing spondylitis blood, a motif of roughly eight highly homologous TCR beta variants appeared characteristic. Some motif variants had been reported before (in reactive arthritis synovial fluid and blood).

This clonotype was obtained from a male donor with ankylosing spondylitis or in good health (not recorded which). The chain is built from TRBV5-1 and TRBJ2-3, with 9 bases lining up with TRBD2. Sequenced: blood, either unsorted or a sorted T cell fraction (not recorded which). The CDR3 is CASSFSGSWSDTQYF. The CDR3 DNA reads as TGCGCCAGCAGCTTTAGCGGGAGTTGGTCAGATACGCAGTATTTT.